The source of this TCR beta chain is a study of low-dose radiotherapy and immunotherapy resistance in tumors. Study-level information: Cohort 1 was treated with 0.5 Gy per fraction at 2-week intervals, amounting to 6.5 Gy overall.

Gene-specific TRAV and TRBV primers were used for first-strand cDNA, covering alpha and beta chains. PCR amplification of the TCRs was performed with Phusion for 20 PCR cycles, and it relied on a constant-region primer together with a V-primer adapter. TCRdb used MiXCR to reprocess the reads, holding one entry per CDR3 protein. In the table there are around 100,000 distinct CDR3 sequences, less than 25% of which are singletons. Time point in this sample: after trial treatment. Treatment defined: LDRT plus nivolumab, ipilimumab, low-dose cyclophosphamide and aspirin (RACIN trial). Germline V gives CDR1 DFQATT, CDR2 SNEGSKA (reference sequence). V lost 4 bases and J lost 2, with 19 bases in between. The CDR3 is made up of 16 amino acids. This clonotype has at least ten counts.

The chain has TRBV20-1 and TRBJ2-3; D uncertain. The sample here was PBMCs, taken after low-dose radiotherapy plus immunotherapy. The TCR sequence derives from a female donor with ovarian cancer. CDR3 nucleotide sequence: TGCAGTGCTAAAACCCCGGCGGCTCTTATCACAGATACGCAGTATTTT. It translates to CSAKTPAALITDTQYF.